The entry that follows covers one T cell receptor beta chain sequence. Followed over time, Seattle patients had been enrolled while infection was active. These data come from a study of blood T cell repertoires in COVID-19. Study overall: The United States, Italy and Spain were the sources of the acute and convalescent COVID-19 samples. PBMCs, B-cell-depleted T cells, or T cells were the source of the cDNA or gDNA that made up the material.

Under the authors' procedure: Quantification of nucleated cells was approximated via reference gene primer amplification. The table came from immunoSEQ multiplex PCR; TCRdb's copy has only in-frame clones and leaves some out. From that table come the V and J calls and clone size; the DNA was used to work out D and trimming. In the table there are hundreds of thousands of clones, more than 70% of which are singletons. CDR3 size: 18 residues. J is TRBJ2-1 and V is TRBV21-1; the table assigns TRBD2, which was not confirmed against the DNA. TRBV21-1 corresponds to a pseudogene. This TCR was sampled from a woman aged 50 to 60 with COVID-19, enrolled during active disease. The sample taken for sequencing was peripheral blood. This CDR3 reads CASTQRINPKRIYNEQFF. The CDR3 nucleotides read TGTGCCAGCACCCAACGAATTAACCCCAAGCGGATTTACAATGAGCAGTTCTTC.